This T cell receptor (beta chain) came from a study of identical twins. TCRdb fed the 5' RACE reads into MiXCR, producing one record per CDR3 protein. The table has approximately 630,000 distinct CDR3 sequences, about 7.1% seen once. Every one of the donors was a healthy Caucasian. This CDR3 spans 16 amino acids. Germline assignment: CDR1 SGHRS and CDR2 YFSETQ. V dropped 7 bases and J dropped 3 bases, with 19 bases sitting between them. This clonotype was seen more than once but under ten times. These data also formed part of another study, on yellow fever vaccine responses in identical twins. That source notes: As reported, the vaccine T cell response of twins seemed partly convergent and partly personalized.

The TCR originated in a woman in her late teens or twenties in good health. The sequenced sample consisted of PBMCs. The J gene is TRBJ2-2, the V gene TRBV5-1; no clear D gene. The CDR3 sequence: CASSRSPATYTGELFF. CDR3 sequence (DNA): TGCGCCAGCTCAAGAAGTCCCGCTACTTACACCGGGGAGCTGTTTTTT.